This T cell receptor (beta chain) was documented in a study of human T cells and chemical hapten exposure (dated by TCRdb to the early 2020s). At the level of the whole study: For sensitization, 2% DPC in acetone was applied to a roughly 2 cm by roughly 2 cm area of upper inner arm skin. Blood was sampled from patients pre-sensitization (week 0) and at 2, 6 and about 24 weeks after DPC sensitization. This study followed changes in the peripheral blood TCR repertoire in vivo during primary and secondary sensitization of alopecia patients to the hapten diphenylcyclopropenone (DPC). The mostly female patient cohort included alopecia areata with under or over 50% scalp involvement, alopecia totalis and alopecia universalis. Patch testing was performed on the upper back with Finn chambers containing 0.01% DPC, and the patch tests were scored after 6 days according to International Contact Dermatitis Research Group standards. Roughly 30 alopecia patients provided blood for TCR sequencing at one to four time points (pre-sensitization, 2, 6 and 24 weeks). The libraries were sequenced as a pool, and the TCR yield per sample differed mostly because of small variations in library volumes within the pool. Throughout the study period of around 24 weeks, patients also received therapeutic DPC doses to the scalp every week. The paper's findings and limits, for the study overall: A positive correlation was found between the number of PT1 expanded TCRs and patch test score, with significance reached at thresholds 8, 16 and 32 but not 4. DPC sensitization did not change the number of TCRs with a frequency above 1 in 1000, and there was no evidence of changes in global repertoire structure. Compared with pre-sensitization or healthy control sets, expanded TCRs formed significantly more large CDR3 similarity clusters, which is consistent with antigen-driven responses. All patients had alopecia, a presumed autoimmune disease, so their immune response might differ from that of healthy individuals. Repeated subsampling changed both the strength of the expansion versus patch-test correlation and the threshold at which that correlation became significant.

Read against the paper, the sample's time point label means: patch test 1, 2 weeks after DPC sensitization. The treatment or condition label, read with the paper, signifies: therapeutic diphenylcyclopropenone sensitization with weekly scalp DPC. At each patch-test visit, blood was drawn before the patch test was applied. Eligible patients were aged 18 to 70, diagnosed with alopecia, deemed suitable for DPC therapy, and excluded if pregnant. Total RNA was extracted from unfractionated whole blood that had been collected in Tempus Blood RNA tubes. Inclusive of the bounding cysteine and phenylalanine, the CDR3 is 12 residues long. Only the CDR3 part of the read is kept: 36 bases, read in frame from the first base. The germline V gene (reference sequence) specifies MNHNY as CDR1 and SVGAGI as CDR2. V loses 7 bases, J loses 0 bases, and the germline ends lie 4 bases apart. To prepare the library, RACE was applied. The data were produced on a NextSeq 500. Library preparation attached unique molecular identifiers to individual cDNA molecules for quantitative, reproducible TCR counting. For every blood RNA sample, sequencing covered both the TCR alpha and TCR beta chains. In the authors' own workflow: A median of around 100,000 TCRs per sample was observed, with a range of roughly 23,224 to 700,000. The Decombinator software suite was used to annotate the V, J and CDR3 of the TCR reads. For the PS versus PT1 abundance plots, all samples were subsampled to the same number of TCRs (28,000). TCRs were defined as expanded if absent before sensitization and observed at least eight times at the 2-week time point. TCRdb redid the processing of the public reads, applying fastp at Q25 and MiXCR, and retained in-frame beta chains. Every distinct CDR3 protein forms one entry, paired with its most common genes and DNA. The V and J calls were determined by TCRdb, not by the authors. The sample has some 400,000 distinct CDR3 sequences on record, 4% to 5.5% of them singletons. The ten biggest clones cover 2% to 2.5% of the sample.

There are a few counts of this clonotype. Its antigen has not been determined. The sample holds no much larger clone one base away, and base qualities are not on file. Recombination joined TRBV6-6 with TRBJ2-4; the D gene lacks a confident call. The sample was whole blood, taken in connection with sensitization to the hapten diphenylcyclopropenone (DPC). The sequence was collected from a woman in her 50s with alopecia areata. Some clones in this sample may be carry-over from other donors' samples. The CDR3 protein is CASTRAKNIQYF. At the DNA level, the sequence is TGTGCCAGCACCCGAGCCAAAAACATTCAGTACTTC.